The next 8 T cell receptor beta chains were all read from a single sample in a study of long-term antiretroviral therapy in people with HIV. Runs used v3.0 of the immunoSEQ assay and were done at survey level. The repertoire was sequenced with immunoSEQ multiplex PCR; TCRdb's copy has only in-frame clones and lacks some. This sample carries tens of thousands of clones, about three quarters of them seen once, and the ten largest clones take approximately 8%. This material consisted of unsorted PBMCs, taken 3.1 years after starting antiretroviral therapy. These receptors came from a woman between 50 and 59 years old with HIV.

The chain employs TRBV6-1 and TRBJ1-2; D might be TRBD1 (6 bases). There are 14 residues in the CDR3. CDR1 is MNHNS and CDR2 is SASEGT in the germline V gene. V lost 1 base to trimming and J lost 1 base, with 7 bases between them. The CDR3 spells CASSEVRGNYGYTF. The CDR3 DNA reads TGTGCCAGCAGTGAAGTCAGGGGTAACTATGGCTACACCTTC.

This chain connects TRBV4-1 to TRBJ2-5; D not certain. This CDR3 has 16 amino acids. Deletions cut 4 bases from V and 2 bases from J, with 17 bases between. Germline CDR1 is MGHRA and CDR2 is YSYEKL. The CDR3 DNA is TGCGCCAGCAGCCCCGAAGTATACAGTACACAAGAGACCCAGTACTTC. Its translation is CASSPEVYSTQETQYF.

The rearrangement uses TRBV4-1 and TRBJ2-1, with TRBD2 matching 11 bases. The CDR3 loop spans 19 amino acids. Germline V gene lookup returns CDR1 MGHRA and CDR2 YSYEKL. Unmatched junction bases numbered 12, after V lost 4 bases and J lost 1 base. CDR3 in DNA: TGCGCCAGCAGCCCAGATGGGGCTAGCGGGGGGTTATCCTACAATGAGCAGTTCTTC. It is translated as CASSPDGASGGLSYNEQFF.

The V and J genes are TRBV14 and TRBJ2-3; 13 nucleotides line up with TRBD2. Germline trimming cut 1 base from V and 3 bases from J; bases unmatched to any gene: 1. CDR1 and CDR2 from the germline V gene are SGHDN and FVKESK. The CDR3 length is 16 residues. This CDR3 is CASSQGLAGGTDTQYF. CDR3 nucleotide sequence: TGTGCCAGCAGCCAAGGACTAGCGGGGGGTACAGATACGCAGTATTTT.

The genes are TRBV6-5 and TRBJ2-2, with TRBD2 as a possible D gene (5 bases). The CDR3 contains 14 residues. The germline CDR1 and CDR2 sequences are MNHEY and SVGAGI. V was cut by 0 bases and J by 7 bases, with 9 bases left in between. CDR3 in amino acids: CASSYSRGNGELFF. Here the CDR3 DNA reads TGTGCCAGCAGTTACTCGAGAGGGAACGGGGAGCTGTTTTTT.

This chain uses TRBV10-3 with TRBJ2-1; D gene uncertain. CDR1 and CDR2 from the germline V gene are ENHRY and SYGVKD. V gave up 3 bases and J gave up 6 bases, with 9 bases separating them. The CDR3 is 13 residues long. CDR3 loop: CAISEVGVNEQFF. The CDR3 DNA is TGTGCCATCAGTGAAGTGGGTGTCAATGAGCAGTTCTTC.

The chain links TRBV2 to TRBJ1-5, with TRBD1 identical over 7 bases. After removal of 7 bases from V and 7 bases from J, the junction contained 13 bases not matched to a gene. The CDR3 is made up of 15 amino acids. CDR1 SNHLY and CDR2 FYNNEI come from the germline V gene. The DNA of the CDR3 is TGTGCCAGCACGGGAGGAGACAGGGCCAGACAGCCCCAGCATTTT. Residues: CASTGGDRARQPQHF.

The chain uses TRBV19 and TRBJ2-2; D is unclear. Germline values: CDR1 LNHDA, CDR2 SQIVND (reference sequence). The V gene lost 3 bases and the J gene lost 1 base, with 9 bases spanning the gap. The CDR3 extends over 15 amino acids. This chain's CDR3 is CASSILSGNTGELFF. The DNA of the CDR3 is TGTGCCAGTAGTATTCTTTCCGGGAACACCGGGGAGCTGTTTTTT.